This T cell receptor (beta chain) was captured by sequencing in a study of neurological immune-mediated disorders. This clonotype has at least ten counts. Each sequencing run yielded over 190 million TCR-beta sequences from 15-18 subjects. TCRdb used MiXCR to reprocess the 5' RACE reads, holding one entry per CDR3 protein. Of about 99,000 distinct CDR3 sequences in the sample, 10% to 14% are singletons; the top ten hold around 3.1%. Germline V gives CDR1 SGHRS, CDR2 YFSETQ. V shed 4 bases, J shed 2 bases, and the junction held 8 bases outside the gene matches. The CDR3 loop spans 15 amino acids. Time point denoted: longitudinal time-point 3.

The sequence derives from a female donor with HTLV-1-associated myelopathy (HAM/TSP). This chain joins TRBV5-1 and TRBJ2-5; TRBD1 aligns across 7 bases. Sequencing input: PBMCs. DNA of the CDR3: TGCGCCAGCAGCAGGGGACAGTCCCGTCAAGAGACCCAGTACTTC. It is translated as CASSRGQSRQETQYF. Looking up the rest from reference TRBV5-1 and TRBJ2-5 gives the full variable domain: KAGVTQTPRYLIKTRGQQVTLSCSPISGHRSVSWYQQTPGQGLQFLFEYFSETQRNKGNFPGRFSGRQFSNSRSEMNVSTLELGDSALYLCASSRGQSRQETQYFGPGTRLLVL.